The present T cell receptor (beta chain) was sequenced within a study of T cells in Graves' hyperthyroidism and ophthalmopathy. As for this clonotype: This may be a read error: a much more frequent sequence differs by one nucleotide.

Germline values: CDR1 DFQATT, CDR2 SNEGSKA (reference sequence). The CDR3 has 14 amino acids. Trimming cost V 3 bases and J 4 bases; bases outside gene matches: 7. Researchers amplified the TCR beta CDR3 regions from RNA transcripts. During a first-round RT-PCR of the TCR CDR3, the HTBI primer set was used. TCRdb re-derived calls from the multiplex PCR reads in MiXCR, one entry per CDR3 protein. This sample has hundreds of thousands of distinct CDR3 sequences, with less than 20% found just once. The receptor's source is a man between 50 and 59 years old with Graves' ophthalmopathy. This chain connects TRBV20-1 to TRBJ2-3; 7 positions match TRBD2. The sample consisted of blood. CDR3 in DNA: TGCAGTGCTAGGGCGGGAGTTAGCGCAGATACGCAGTATTTT. This translates into CSARAGVSADTQYF.